Following are 19 T cell receptor beta chains from one sample sequenced in a study of blood T cells in healthy people across ages. The second PCR ran about 6 to 12 cycles with a sample-barcoded 5' primer and J-beta primers. MiXCR was run by TCRdb on the 5' RACE reads, yielding one entry per CDR3 protein. The table shows about 780,000 distinct CDR3 sequences, with about 45% occurring only once. The sample comprised blood. The receptors here all came from an elderly man in good health.

The chain is built from TRBV12-3 or TRBV12-4 and TRBJ2-4; D gene ambiguous. V was shortened by 4 bases and J by 13 bases, with 17 bases between the two germline ends. The CDR3 length is 13 residues. The CDR3 region has the DNA TGTGCCAGCAGTTCGACCCAGAATGGTGAGCAGTACTTC. This codes for CASSSTQNGEQYF.

In its sample, this clonotype was seen a few times. The V gene is TRBV4-2, the J gene TRBJ1-6, with no clear D. Trimming cost V 0 bases and J 6 bases, with 6 bases left between them. This CDR3 region has 14 residues. CDR1 is LGHNA, CDR2 YNFKEQ, per germline. In DNA, the CDR3 is TGTGCCAGCAGCCAAGATGGGGTTAATTCACCCCTCCACTTT. It encodes CASSQDGVNSPLHF.

This chain connects TRBV7-6 to TRBJ1-1; TRBD1 matches at 7 bases. The V and J ends lost 1 base and 1 base, in that order; junction bases with no gene match: 3. Germline CDR1 and CDR2: SGHVS and FNYEAQ. CDR3 length: 15 residues. The CDR3 here is CASSLEQGRNTEAFF. The CDR3 coding sequence is TGTGCCAGCAGCTTAGAACAGGGGAGGAACACTGAAGCTTTCTTT.

Concerning this clonotype: At one end, the junction sequence differs from germline, possibly due to a read error. V usage is TRBV12-3 or TRBV12-4 and J usage is TRBJ1-6, with no clear D. The CDR3 spans 13 residues. CDR3: CASSSGVNSPHHF. For the CDR3, the DNA is TGTGCCAGCAGTTCTGGGGTTAATTCACCCCACCACTTT.

This clonotype was seen ten or more times. The V and J genes are TRBV29-1 and TRBJ2-1, with unresolved D. In germline, CDR1 is SQVTM, CDR2 ANQGSEA. Trimming left V 3 bases short and J 6 bases short, with 9 bases between. This CDR3 is built from 12 residues. The CDR3 DNA follows: TGCAGCGTTGAGGTCCCTGCCAATGAGCAGTTCTTC. This encodes CSVEVPANEQFF.

The table lists this clonotype with many counts. V and J are TRBV12-3 or TRBV12-4 and TRBJ1-6; tentative D call: TRBD1 (6 bases). The CDR3 consists of 14 residues. Trimming left V 7 bases short and J 8 bases short, with 15 bases between. The CDR3 nucleotides read TGTGCCAGCACCGAGGACAGCGGGGATTCACCCCTCCACTTT. Translated, it gives CASTEDSGDSPLHF.

This clonotype was detected many times. The chain recombines TRBV20-1 with TRBJ2-3; no reliable D call. Germline assignment: CDR1 DFQATT and CDR2 SNEGSKA (reference sequence). The length of the CDR3 is 11 residues. The V and J ends lost 3 bases and 5 bases respectively, with 6 bases between them. The CDR3 nucleotides are TGCAGTGCTAGCTGGCAAGATACGCAGTATTTT. Translation: CSASWQDTQYF.

This clonotype showed up just a few times. The chain has TRBV7-2 and TRBJ1-2, with D possibly TRBD1 on 6 matching bases. The CDR3 consists of 14 residues. With 5 bases removed from V and 6 bases from J, the gap between germline ends came to 16 bases. The germline CDR1 and CDR2 sequences are SGHTA and FQGNSA. CDR3 sequence: CASSRSGAGNGYTF. CDR3 nucleotides: TGTGCCAGCAGCCGCTCGGGGGCAGGGAATGGCTACACCTTC.

This chain links TRBV11-2 with TRBJ1-6, with TRBD1 identical over 9 bases. The CDR3 length is 15 residues. V dropped 5 bases and J dropped 7; count of bases not matched to a gene: 6. From germline, CDR1 is SGHAT and CDR2 FQNNGV. CDR3 amino acids: CASSKPGQGNSPLHF. CDR3 coding DNA: TGTGCCAGCAGCAAACCGGGACAGGGAAATTCACCCCTCCACTTT.

This clonotype appeared a few times. The chain couples TRBV30 to TRBJ2-1; 8 positions agree with TRBD2. The length of the CDR3 is 13 residues. The V gene's germline CDR1 is GTSNPN and CDR2 SVGIG (reference sequence). Trimming took 5 bases from V and 9 from J; bases not matched to a gene: 9. Written as DNA, the CDR3 is TGTGCCTGGGGGACTAGTCATCGTGGTGAGCAGTTCTTC. This translates into CAWGTSHRGEQFF.

The chain employs TRBV6-1 and TRBJ2-7; TRBD2 matches at 12 bases. This CDR3 comprises 14 residues. Germline CDR1 MNHNS, CDR2 SASEGT. With 7 bases clipped from V and 4 bases from J, the junction kept 5 bases outside the gene matches. The CDR3 spells CASTETSGSYEQYF. The CDR3 DNA sequence: TGTGCCAGCACTGAGACTAGCGGGAGTTACGAGCAGTACTTC.

This chain uses TRBV18 with TRBJ2-7; the D gene could be TRBD1 or TRBD2 (5 bases each). Germline lookup yields CDR1 KGHSH and CDR2 LQKENI. The CDR3 contains 14 residues. V was cut by 6 bases and J by 6 bases, with 18 bases left in between. Here the CDR3 reads CASSSGTQRLEQYF. The CDR3 region has the DNA TGTGCCAGCTCGTCCGGGACCCAACGGCTCGAGCAGTACTTC.

In this sample, this clonotype turned up many times. The CDR3 loop reads CASSRTSGRAPQQFF. The CDR3 nucleotides read TGTGCCAGCAGTCGTACTAGCGGGAGGGCCCCTCAGCAGTTCTTC. The V gene is TRBV7-2, the J gene TRBJ2-1, with 13 positions matching TRBD2. V gave up 6 bases and J gave up 11 bases; unmatched junction bases: 10. In germline, CDR1 is SGHTA, CDR2 FQGNSA. The CDR3 runs to 15 residues.

This chain links TRBV7-2 with TRBJ1-2; TRBD1 is a possible D gene (5 bases). The CDR3 runs 15 residues. Germline assignment: CDR1 SGHTA and CDR2 FQGNSA. V was pared by 1 base and J by 1 base, with 10 bases between. The CDR3 DNA is TGTGCCAGCAGCTTAGGGGGGTCCGGTAACTATGGCTACACCTTC. Translated: CASSLGGSGNYGYTF.

The gene calls are TRBV12-3 or TRBV12-4 and TRBJ1-1; 7 bases agree with TRBD1. Trimming cost V 5 bases and J 5 bases; bases outside gene matches: 11. The CDR3 spans 15 residues. CDR3: CASSRPQGLGTEAFF. In nucleotides, the CDR3 is TGTGCCAGCAGTCGACCACAGGGGCTCGGAACTGAAGCTTTCTTT.

This chain joins TRBV11-2 and TRBJ2-1; 7 bases line up with TRBD1. Germline lookup yields CDR1 SGHAT and CDR2 FQNNGV. The ends lost 3 bases at V and 8 bases at J; junction bases unmatched: 7. CDR3 length equals 14 residues. The CDR3 spells CASSFRQGSDEQFF. The CDR3 bases are TGTGCCAGCAGCTTCCGACAGGGTTCGGATGAGCAGTTCTTC.

This clonotype was recorded a few times. V usage is TRBV9 and J usage is TRBJ2-3; 7 bases align to TRBD2. The CDR3 has 15 amino acids. Germline V gives CDR1 SGDLS, CDR2 YYNGEE. The ends lost 2 bases at V and 5 bases at J; junction bases unmatched: 8. The DNA for the CDR3 is TGTGCCAGCAGCGTCACTAGCGAAAGGGGAGATACGCAGTATTTT. This translates into CASSVTSERGDTQYF. The variable domain in full, completed from reference TRBV9 and TRBJ2-3, reads DSGVTQTPKHLITATGQRVTLRCSPRSGDLSVYWYQQSLDQGLQFLIQYYNGEERAKGNILERFSAQQFPDLHSELNLSSLELGDSALYFCASSVTSERGDTQYFGPGTRLTVL.

The rearrangement joins TRBV10-3 to TRBJ1-6; TRBD1 agrees at 7 bases. The CDR3 extends over 13 amino acids. Trimming cost V 6 bases and J 10 bases; bases outside gene matches: 6. The germline CDR1 and CDR2 sequences are ENHRY and SYGVKD. Here the CDR3 DNA reads TGTGCCATCAGCGGAGACAGGGACTCACCCCTCCACTTT. Protein: CAISGDRDSPLHF.

This clonotype showed up many times. This chain links TRBV7-3 with TRBJ2-2; 10 bases align to TRBD2. V lost 0 bases, J lost 3 bases, and 7 bases stayed unmatched. CDR1 SGHTA and CDR2 FQGTGA come from the germline V gene. The CDR3 is made up of 18 amino acids. CDR3 region: CASSLTEREGRDTGELFF. CDR3 DNA sequence: TGTGCCAGCAGCTTAACGGAGCGGGAGGGCCGCGACACCGGGGAGCTGTTTTTT.